This T cell receptor beta chain was identified during a study of T cell changes during pregnancy in multiple sclerosis. The protocol was immunoSEQ multiplex PCR, while the TCRdb copy is restricted to in-frame clones and leaves out a portion. The table includes tens of thousands of clones, 85% to 95% detected once. With 4 bases clipped from V and 3 bases from J, the junction kept 6 bases outside the gene matches. Germline CDR1 and CDR2: LNHDA and SQIVND (reference sequence). The CDR3 length is 15 residues. The starting material was CD4+ T cells from peripheral blood mononuclear cells, obtained in the second trimester of pregnancy. The sequence was obtained from a female donor with multiple sclerosis, enrolled in a pregnancy study. The V and J genes are TRBV19 and TRBJ2-4; 7 positions match TRBD1. Here the CDR3 DNA reads TGTGCCAGTAGTACACAGGGGTACGACAAAAACATTCAGTACTTC. Its protein product is CASSTQGYDKNIQYF. The full variable domain, in which reference TRBV19 and TRBJ2-4 provide the parts outside the CDR3, is DGGITQSPKYLFRKEGQNVTLSCEQNLNHDAMYWYRQDPGQGLRLIYYSQIVNDFQKGDIAEGYSVSREKKESFPLTVTSAQKNPTAFYLCASSTQGYDKNIQYFGAGTRLSVL.